Each of the 11 T cell receptor beta chains below was sequenced from the same sample in a study of CD8 T cells in ankylosing spondylitis. Each CDR3 protein is one row after TCRdb ran MiXCR on the 5' RACE reads. Of 150,000 to 200,000 distinct CDR3 sequences in the sample, 15% to 20% were seen once. Sequenced input: blood, either unsorted or a sorted T cell fraction (not recorded which). The receptors shown here come from a male donor under 35 with ankylosing spondylitis or in good health (not recorded which).

In this sample, this clonotype turned up many times. The V and J genes are TRBV28 and TRBJ2-7; 9 bases align to TRBD1. Germline assignment: CDR1 MDHEN and CDR2 SYDVKM. CDR3 length equals 13 residues. J was trimmed by 3 bases and V by 8 bases; bases with no gene match: 5. The CDR3 is CASRDRVFYEQYF. The CDR3 bases are TGTGCCAGCCGGGACAGGGTGTTCTACGAGCAGTACTTC.

This clonotype was detected many times. V usage is TRBV10-3 and J usage is TRBJ1-5; D not certain. The CDR3 runs 14 residues. V lost 8 bases and J 0 bases, leaving 11 bases between the germline ends. Germline assignment: CDR1 ENHRY and CDR2 SYGVKD. CDR3 sequence reads: CAIGEQHSNQPQHF. In nucleotides, the CDR3 is TGTGCCATCGGAGAACAACATAGCAATCAGCCCCAGCATTTT.

In its sample, this clonotype was seen many times. The J gene is TRBJ2-1, the V gene TRBV5-5, with no clear D. This CDR3 has 11 amino acids. V shed 1 base and J shed 5 bases, with 1 base lying between them. In germline, CDR1 is SGHKS, CDR2 YYEKEE (reference sequence). The CDR3 DNA reads as TGTGCCAGCAGCTTGCACAATGAGCAGTTCTTC. Protein sequence: CASSLHNEQFF.

This clonotype appeared many times. This chain links TRBV12-3 or TRBV12-4 with TRBJ2-7; 7 nucleotides agree with TRBD1. The ends lost 5 bases at V and 2 bases at J; junction bases unmatched: 12. The CDR3 has 16 residues. The CDR3 nucleotides read TGTGCCAGCAGTGCACCGGGGACAGCGAAGACCTACGAGCAGTACTTC. Its translation: CASSAPGTAKTYEQYF.

This clonotype was picked up many times. The chain employs TRBV10-3 and TRBJ2-1; 10 bases agree with TRBD2. V lost 6 bases, J lost 8 bases, and 16 bases stayed unmatched. The CDR3 has 17 residues. Germline values: CDR1 ENHRY, CDR2 SYGVKD. The CDR3 DNA is TGTGCCATCAGCAGGGGGCCGAGCGGGAGGGGGGGCGATGAGCAGTTCTTC. It yields the protein CAISRGPSGRGGDEQFF.

In this sample, this clonotype turned up a few times. This rearrangement joins TRBV19 to TRBJ2-7, with a weak D call TRBD1 (6 bases). Trimming took 3 bases from V and 5 from J, leaving 14 bases between them. CDR1 and CDR2 from the germline V gene are LNHDA and SQIVND (reference sequence). This CDR3 spans 14 amino acids. The CDR3: CASSMAGTSDEQYV. The CDR3 DNA sequence: TGTGCCAGTAGTATGGCAGGGACATCGGACGAGCAGTACGTC.

This clonotype was seen repeatedly, ten times or more. V gene TRBV11-2 combines with J gene TRBJ2-7; D is uncertain. Germline values: CDR1 SGHAT, CDR2 FQNNGV. This CDR3 spans 12 amino acids. Trimming took off 4 bases at V and 3 bases at J, with 7 bases between the two ends. CDR3 bases: TGTGCCAGCAGCTCATATGACTACGAGCAGTACGTC. Protein product: CASSSYDYEQYV.

This rearrangement joins TRBV5-1 to TRBJ2-4; D remains ambiguous. CDR1 and CDR2 (germline): SGHRS, YFSETQ. The V gene lost 4 bases and the J gene lost 7 bases, with 18 bases spanning the gap. The CDR3 is made up of 15 amino acids. For the CDR3, the DNA is TGCGCCAGCAGCCCGTCGGCGCCGGGCGAGAACATTCAGTACTTC. Protein sequence: CASSPSAPGENIQYF.

In this sample, this clonotype turned up many times. CDR3 in DNA: TGCGCCAGCAGCTTGGAGCAGAAGGGCTATGGCTACACCTTC. As protein: CASSLEQKGYGYTF. This rearrangement joins TRBV5-1 to TRBJ1-2; D uncertain. This CDR3 has 14 amino acids. Germline V gene lookup returns CDR1 SGHRS and CDR2 YFSETQ. V was clipped by 0 bases and J by 4 bases, with 10 bases between them.

This clonotype was observed many times. The rearrangement joins TRBV14 to TRBJ2-2, with D hard to call. V lost 1 base and J 6 bases, leaving 9 bases between the germline ends. CDR3 size: 14 residues. Looked up from germline, CDR1 is SGHDN and CDR2 is FVKESK. The DNA for the CDR3 is TGTGCCAGCAGCCAAGGGATGGGTCCCGGGGAGCTGTTTTTT. This gives the protein CASSQGMGPGELFF.

This clonotype was recorded at least ten times. This chain connects TRBV5-5 to TRBJ1-5; tentatively, D is TRBD1 (5 bases). CDR1 is SGHKS and CDR2 is YYEKEE in the germline V gene (reference sequence). The length of the CDR3 is 16 residues. Trimming removed 5 bases at V and 0 bases at J, with 15 bases between. This CDR3 is CASRAEWGYSNQPQHF. As DNA, the CDR3 is TGTGCCAGCAGGGCCGAGTGGGGGTATAGCAATCAGCCCCAGCATTTT.